This TCR beta chain comes out of a study of PD-1 blockade in classical Hodgkin lymphoma (dated by TCRdb to 2018 to 2021). Broadly, across the study: Nivolumab dosing was 3 mg/kg intravenously every 2 weeks, continuing until either disease progression or unacceptable toxicity. The study used CyTOF and TCR beta sequencing to define a peripheral blood immune signature of response to PD-1 blockade in classical Hodgkin lymphoma. What the work shows at the level of the full study, not this receptor alone: Among trial patients, those achieving complete response had baseline diversity similar to that of newly diagnosed patients, while diversity was significantly lower in partial responders and progressors. CD4+ but not CD8+ TCR diversity rose significantly by C4D1 (p=0.0027 vs p=0.16), most apparent in complete responders (p=0.02). The study was limited to a single clinical trial cohort, and causes of repertoire differences, possibly disease activity or prior therapy, remained undefined. Lower diversity was observed in patients in whom nivolumab was started less than 1 year after ASCT, and these patients were excluded from later analyses so that confounding by immune reconstitution would be avoided. Baseline TCR diversity was reported to be lower in newly diagnosed patients than in healthy donors, and even lower in relapsed/refractory patients.

The time point label for this specimen denotes: cycle 4 day 1 (C4D1), after more than five weeks of nivolumab. All trial patients had relapsed after autologous stem cell transplantation, with cohorts A, B and C differing in prior brentuximab vedotin exposure. The trial cohort was composed of approximately 56 patients with relapsed/refractory classical Hodgkin lymphoma, for whom complete response, partial response or progressive disease was recorded as best overall response. In the multi-cohort phase II CheckMate 205 trial, trial patients received single-agent nivolumab. An independent review committee assessed best overall response by applying the 2007 International Working Group response criteria. Trial PBMCs were obtained immediately prior to nivolumab initiation (C1D1) and on therapy at cycle 2 day 1 and cycle 4 day 1. Peripheral blood was collected in 8 mL Vacutainer Cell Preparation Tubes, from which PBMCs were isolated by centrifugation and then cryopreserved.

Genomic DNA was extracted with the Qiagen DNeasy kit from unsorted PBMCs and from negatively selected CD4+ and CD8+ fractions. TCR beta CDR3 regions were amplified by immunoSEQ multiplex PCR using primers annealing to V and J segments. A synthetic immune receptor repertoire was used to minimize amplification bias, and any remaining bias was removed computationally after sequencing. The paper's processing steps were these. Custom Python scripts were used to quantify repertoire diversity as the Shannon entropy index. Unsorted, CD4+ and CD8+ repertoires were examined separately, except in combined analyses, for which CD4+ and CD8+ sequences were merged in silico. Clonal expansion was defined as at least a 2-fold frequency increase after treatment relative to C1D1, with a pseudocount of 0.5 for undetected baseline clones. Clones with 0 or 1 copy at C1D1 were classified as singleton clones, and clones with 2 or more copies were classified as non-singleton clones. Clones expanded in unsorted samples were annotated as CD4+, CD8+ or unknown by matching protein sequences in sorted samples from the same patient. Wilcoxon tests on paired samples were used to test diversity changes from C1D1 to C4D1. The table was pulled from immuneACCESS by TCRdb, which kept in-frame rearrangements only. Such tables lose some clones; where checked, under half of the loss comes from unresolved V genes, and the rest has no known cause. V and J calls and clone size are copied from that table; D and trimming were computed from the DNA. This sample holds approximately 25,000 clones; about 72% were observed only once. Jointly, the top ten make up 3% to 4.5% of the sample.

The CDR3, cysteine through phenylalanine, is 13 amino acids long. Just CDR3 DNA is preserved here, 39 bases in frame from base 1. To note about this clone: Which antigen it targets is not known. Per-nucleotide qualities are absent, and no much larger clonotype sits a single base away.

Here the chain combines TRBV21-1 and TRBJ2-3. TRBV21-1 is a documented pseudogene. The sequencing used peripheral blood mononuclear cells (PBMCs), collected before the fourth cycle of nivolumab. The source is a human donor with classical Hodgkin lymphoma. The CDR3: CARKVMSTDTQYF. The DNA is as follows: TGTGCCAGAAAAGTCATGAGCACAGATACGCAGTATTTT.